This T cell receptor beta chain was sequenced for a study of blood T cell repertoires in COVID-19 (dated by TCRdb to the early 2020s). Turning to the overall study: Samples covering the acute and convalescent phases of COVID-19 were provided by collaborators in the United States, Italy and Spain. The material from the prospective study consisted of cDNA or gDNA derived from T cells, B-cell-depleted T cells, or PBMCs. Deeply sampled blood TCRbeta repertoires from subjects exposed to, actively infected with, or recovered from COVID-19 were included in the dataset. A freely available public database, intended as a resource for researchers studying the immune response to SARS-CoV-2, is where the repertoires were released. Samples came from the ongoing ImmuneRACE study (first 160 participants) plus 1,254 subjects from 6 global collaborators. The sample metadata nearly always contained a de-identified subject ID, COVID-19 status, age in years and sex. Where available, HLA class I and class II types were obtained from metadata supplied by the sample provider rather than from assay-based typing. Overall results and qualifications from the work: The quantity of clinical and demographic metadata differed by source and by participant and was supplied without curation.

The germline V gene sets CDR1 to MNHEY and CDR2 to SVGAGI. The V and J ends are trimmed by 8 bases and 0 bases, leaving 3 bases between them. The CDR3, cysteine through phenylalanine, is 11 amino acids long. Only the CDR3 DNA is retained, 33 bases long and in frame from the first base. On this clone itself: It lacks a known antigen. No base quality information exists; no much larger clone differs at one position. The sample has other DNA sequences that encode this CDR3 too.

Collaborating institutions collected whole blood in K2EDTA tubes following their own protocols. For TCRbeta analysis, collaborator samples were shipped as frozen whole blood, as isolated PBMCs, or as DNA extracted from either sample type. The immunoSEQ Assay, a bias-controlled multiplex PCR, was used to amplify TCRbeta CDR3 regions from genomic DNA. Per the authors' processing: Nucleated cell counts per sample were estimated from amplification of reference gene primers within the assay. Sequence reads were collapsed and filtered to measure the absolute abundance of every unique TCRbeta CDR3 rearrangement. For each sample, productive Simpson clonality was calculated as the square root of Simpson's diversity index across productive rearrangements. Here the immuneACCESS table is served through TCRdb, limited to in-frame sequences with V and J called. Missing clones are a known gap in these copies; in checked studies unresolved V genes cover under half, and the rest lacks a known reason. V and J calls and clone size come straight from that table; D and trimming were deduced from the DNA. The sample table shows over 200,000 clones, and 65% to 85% are seen once. Of the sample, more than 8% falls within the top ten clones.

The chain couples TRBV6-5 to TRBJ2-3; confidence is insufficient to name the D gene. The sequencing sample was made of peripheral blood. This receptor was identified in a woman aged 45-60 years with acute or convalescent COVID-19. The CDR3 protein sequence reads: CASSSTDTQYF. At the DNA level, the sequence is TGTGCCAGCTCTAGCACAGATACGCAGTATTTT.